The 5 T cell receptor beta chains below come from one sample, sequenced in a study of cytomegalovirus exposure and HLA in healthy donors. The PCR employed 60 Vbeta primers together with 13 Jbeta primers. Only in-frame clones appear in the TCRdb table, and some are missing; sequencing was by immunoSEQ multiplex PCR. The profile shows 240,000 or so clones, 75% to 85% of them singletons. The sequencing sample was made of PBMCs. The receptors shown here come from a woman in her sixties in good health and CMV-seropositive.

V gene TRBV18 combines with J gene TRBJ1-5, with 10 bases fitting TRBD1. V was pared by 3 bases and J by 5 bases, with 4 bases of the junction left unmatched. Germline-derived CDR1 and CDR2 are KGHSH and LQKENI. This CDR3 comprises 15 residues. CDR3: CASSPGQGQHQPQHF. DNA for the CDR3: TGTGCCAGCTCACCGGGACAGGGGCAGCATCAGCCCCAGCATTTT. The full variable domain, with the rest looked up from reference TRBV18 and TRBJ1-5, is NAGVMQNPRHLVRRRGQEARLRCSPMKGHSHVYWYRQLPEEGLKFMVYLQKENIIDESGMPKERFSAEFPKEGPSILRIQQVVRGDSAAYFCASSPGQGQHQPQHFGDGTRLSIL.

The V and J genes are TRBV19 and TRBJ2-7, with 8 nucleotides matching TRBD2. The junction had 3 bases not matched to a gene; V was cut back by 7 bases and J by 1 base. The germline V gene has CDR1 LNHDA and CDR2 SQIVND (reference sequence). This CDR3 region has 13 residues. The CDR3 DNA reads TGTGCCAGTATTCAGCGGGAGTCCTACGAGCAGTACTTC. Amino acid sequence: CASIQRESYEQYF.

The rearrangement uses TRBV7-9 and TRBJ1-4, with D possibly TRBD1 on 6 matching bases. CDR3 size: 13 residues. In germline, CDR1 is SEHNR, CDR2 FQNEAQ (reference sequence). The ends were cut back, 7 bases at V and 6 bases at J, with 12 bases in the middle. CDR3 in DNA: TGTGCCAGCACCGCACAGGGTGATGAAAAACTGTTTTTT. Protein product: CASTAQGDEKLFF.

The chain has TRBV4-2 and TRBJ2-2, with 7 bases that match TRBD2. Germline-derived CDR1 and CDR2 are LGHNA and YNFKEQ. This CDR3 region has 15 residues. Trimming took 1 base from V and 6 from J; bases not matched to a gene: 5. The CDR3 here is CASSQGGRLAGELFF. The CDR3 coding sequence is TGTGCCAGCAGCCAAGGCGGGAGATTAGCCGGGGAGCTGTTTTTT.

The chain employs TRBV5-4 and TRBJ1-2, with 9 positions matching TRBD1. The CDR3 loop spans 14 amino acids. CDR1 is SGHNT, CDR2 YYREEE, per germline (reference sequence). V dropped 0 bases and J dropped 5; count of bases not matched to a gene: 2. In nucleotides, the CDR3 is TGTGCCAGCAGCTTGGGGACAGGGGAATATGGCTACACCTTC. This encodes CASSLGTGEYGYTF. Full variable domain (remainder filled in from reference TRBV5-4 and TRBJ1-2): ETGVTQSPTHLIKTRGQQVTLRCSSQSGHNTVSWYQQALGQGPQFIFQYYREEENGRGNFPPRFSGLQFPNYSSELNVNALELDDSALYLCASSLGTGEYGYTFGSGTRLTVV.